Described below is a single T cell receptor beta chain sequence and its context. Its antigen is not yet known. The record has no base qualities; no much larger clone is one base away. Healthy HIV-negative adults with no recently reported acute infections or vaccinations were included as donors. Every donor was a Caucasian adult residing in Nashville, Tennessee, USA. CD4+ T cells were enriched through magnetic negative selection, after which naive cells were positively selected on CD45RA and the remaining negative fraction served as the memory subset. After blood collection by leukapheresis, PBMCs were isolated using Ficoll-Histopaque density gradient centrifugation and then cryopreserved in the vapor phase of liquid nitrogen. Analytical flow cytometry was used to check the purity and quantity of every magnetically sorted T cell population. Genomic DNA was isolated from each sorted fraction and quantified by UV absorbance on a Nanodrop 2000c.

This sample is part of a study of shared clonotypes between healthy human individuals (TCRdb year 2020). Describing the broader study: A couple of women and a few men aged 18 to 49 years were included in the cohort. For each donor, CD4 naive and CD4 memory were each given three plates, CD8 naive was given two plates, and CD8 memory was given one plate. Blood TCR repertoires of about 5 healthy adults were deeply sequenced to estimate repertoire size and the extent of clonotype sharing between individuals. Different laboratories and diverse techniques were used to prepare libraries and sequence TCR repertoires, to increase sequencing depth and limit assay-specific biases. Between about 0.94 and 8.9 billion PBMCs per donor were obtained by leukapheresis.

Beyond this particular receptor, the publication reports: Higher generation probabilities were observed for clonotypes shared by all four sorted-subset donors than for non-shared clonotypes. Naive subsets generally had larger estimated clonotype richness than memory subsets did. Approximately 4.8% of naive CD4, 3% to 3.5% of naive CD8, roughly 2.4% of memory CD4, and 0.4% of memory CD8 clonotypes were shared across a few donors. Rarefaction of sorted-subset datasets indicated incomplete sequencing despite the large sequencing depth. The genetic and exposure-history diversity represented was limited by the small number of donors. Based on pairwise subsampling, the degree of clonotype sharing among donors was expected to be affected by sequencing depth. Sampling was restricted to blood, and TCR repertoires in tissues likely differ from the TCR repertoires found in blood.

TCR CDR3 regions were amplified from genomic DNA by multiplex PCR using the deep immunoSEQ assay. Extracted genomic DNA from each cell subset was distributed evenly across all wells of several immunoSEQ 96-well plates, and each plate was treated as a replicate. For sorted subsets, about 0.2 ug genomic DNA, equal to 25,000 to 35,000 T cell genomes, was loaded into each replicate PCR. Purified libraries were measured with a Qubit 3.0 fluorometer, size-checked on a Bioanalyzer 2100, and measured again with the KAPA Library Quantification kit. Each immunoSEQ 96-well plate was sequenced on its own single-read 150-cycle Illumina NextSeq 550 flow cell. The authors processed their data as follows. Because the immunoSEQ output held only junctional sequences and lacked quality scores, the filtering could not match the filtering applied to full-length reads. Sequences were annotated with PyIR, a Python wrapper for IgBLAST v1.9, using IMGT germline references to assign V/J genes and CDR3. Reads were removed for weak V/J assignments (E-value above 1e-6), missing CDR3, stop codons, out-of-frame junctions, or ambiguous translated residues. A V3J clonotype was defined by an identical inferred V gene, J gene, and CDR3 amino acid sequence. To compute the percentage overlap between repertoires, the number of shared unique clonotypes was divided by the size of the smaller repertoire. RTK rarefaction, the Chao1 estimator, and Recon v2.1 estimates of unobserved clonotypes were used to assess repertoire richness. Generation probabilities were computed with OLGA for all TCRbeta clonotypes obtained by the gDNA method from four donors. In its TCRdb copy, this immuneACCESS table keeps in-frame sequences only and misses some clones. Where compared with another copy, unresolved V genes explain less than half of these, and the others have no known cause. That table furnishes V, J and clone size, whereas the DNA furnished D and trimming. The sample profile shows 850,000 to 1,100,000 clones; 70% to 80% of them were found once. The ten largest clones add up to roughly 0.83% of the sample.

The CDR3 runs 14 amino acids, cysteine and phenylalanine included. The read is trimmed to its CDR3 DNA, 42 bases read in frame from base 1. V is clipped by 5 bases and J by 5 bases, and the sequence between their germline boundaries is 16 bases long. CDR1 is given as LNHDA and CDR2 as SQIVND, both from the germline V gene (reference sequence). Sample: memory CD4+ T cells from PBMCs. Read against the paper, the sample's cell subset or site label means: CD45RA-negative fraction. This sequence uses TRBV19 and TRBJ2-7; the D gene identity is not certain. The clonotype was recovered from a young man in good health. Some clones in this sample may be carry-over from other donors' samples. The DNA sequence is as follows: TGTGCCAGTAGTCCCTCGAGATTCTACCACGAGCAGTACTTC. This codes for CASSPSRFYHEQYF.